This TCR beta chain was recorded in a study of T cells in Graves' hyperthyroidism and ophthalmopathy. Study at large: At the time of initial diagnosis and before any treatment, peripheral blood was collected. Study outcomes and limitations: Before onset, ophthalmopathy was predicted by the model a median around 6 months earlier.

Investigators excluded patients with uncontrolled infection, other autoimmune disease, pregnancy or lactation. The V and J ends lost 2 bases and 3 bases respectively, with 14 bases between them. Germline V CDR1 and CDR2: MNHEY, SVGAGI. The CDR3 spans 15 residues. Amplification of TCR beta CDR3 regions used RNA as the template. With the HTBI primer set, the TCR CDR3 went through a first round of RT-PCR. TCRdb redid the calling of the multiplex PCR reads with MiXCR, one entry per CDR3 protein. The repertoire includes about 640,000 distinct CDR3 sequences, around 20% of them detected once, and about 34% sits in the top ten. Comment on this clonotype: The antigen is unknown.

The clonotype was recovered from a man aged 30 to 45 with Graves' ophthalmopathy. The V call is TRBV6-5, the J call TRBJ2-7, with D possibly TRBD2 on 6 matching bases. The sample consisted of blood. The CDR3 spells CASSYKAGRFYEQYF. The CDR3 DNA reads TGTGCCAGCAGTTACAAGGCGGGAAGGTTCTACGAGCAGTACTTC.